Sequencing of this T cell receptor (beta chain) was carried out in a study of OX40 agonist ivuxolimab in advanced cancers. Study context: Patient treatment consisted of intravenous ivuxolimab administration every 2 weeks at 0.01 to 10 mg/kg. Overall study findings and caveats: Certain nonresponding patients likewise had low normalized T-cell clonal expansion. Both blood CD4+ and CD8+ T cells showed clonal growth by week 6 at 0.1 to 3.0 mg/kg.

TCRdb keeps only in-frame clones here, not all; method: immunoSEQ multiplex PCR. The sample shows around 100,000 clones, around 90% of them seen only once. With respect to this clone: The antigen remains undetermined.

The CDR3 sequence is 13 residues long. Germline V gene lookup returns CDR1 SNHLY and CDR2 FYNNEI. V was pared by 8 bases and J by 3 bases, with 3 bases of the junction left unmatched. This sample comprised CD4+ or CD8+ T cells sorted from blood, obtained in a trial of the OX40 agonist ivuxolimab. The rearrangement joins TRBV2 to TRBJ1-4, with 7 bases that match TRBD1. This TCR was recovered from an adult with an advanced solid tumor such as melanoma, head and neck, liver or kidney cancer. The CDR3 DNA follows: TGTGCCAGCCGGGGACAGCCTAATGAAAAACTGTTTTTT. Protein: CASRGQPNEKLFF.